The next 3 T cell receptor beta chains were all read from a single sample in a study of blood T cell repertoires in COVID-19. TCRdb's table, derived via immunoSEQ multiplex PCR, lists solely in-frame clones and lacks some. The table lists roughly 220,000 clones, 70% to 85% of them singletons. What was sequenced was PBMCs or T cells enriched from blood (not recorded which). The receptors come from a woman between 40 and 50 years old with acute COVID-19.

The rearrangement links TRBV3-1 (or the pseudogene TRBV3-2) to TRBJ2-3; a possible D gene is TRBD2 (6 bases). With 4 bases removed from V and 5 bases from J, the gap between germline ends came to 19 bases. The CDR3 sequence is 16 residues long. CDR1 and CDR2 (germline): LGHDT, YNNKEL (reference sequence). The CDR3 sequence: CASSPGTFLPGDTQYF. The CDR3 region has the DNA TGTGCCAGCAGCCCCGGGACTTTCCTGCCCGGAGATACGCAGTATTTT.

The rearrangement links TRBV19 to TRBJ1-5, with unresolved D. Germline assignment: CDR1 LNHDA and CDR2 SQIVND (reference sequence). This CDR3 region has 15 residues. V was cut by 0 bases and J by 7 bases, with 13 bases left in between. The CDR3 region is CASSIDLGLAQPQHF. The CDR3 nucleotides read TGTGCCAGTAGTATAGATCTGGGCCTAGCGCAGCCCCAGCATTTT.

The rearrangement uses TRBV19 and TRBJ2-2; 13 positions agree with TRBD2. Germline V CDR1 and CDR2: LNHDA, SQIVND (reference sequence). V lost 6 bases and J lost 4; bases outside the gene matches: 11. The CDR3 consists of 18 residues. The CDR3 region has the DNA TGTGCCAGTAGGCCCATCTGGACTAGCGGGAGTTTCACCGGGGAGCTGTTTTTT. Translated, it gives CASRPIWTSGSFTGELFF. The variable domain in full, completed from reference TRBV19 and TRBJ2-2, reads DGGITQSPKYLFRKEGQNVTLSCEQNLNHDAMYWYRQDPGQGLRLIYYSQIVNDFQKGDIAEGYSVSREKKESFPLTVTSAQKNPTAFYLCASRPIWTSGSFTGELFFGEGSRLTVL.